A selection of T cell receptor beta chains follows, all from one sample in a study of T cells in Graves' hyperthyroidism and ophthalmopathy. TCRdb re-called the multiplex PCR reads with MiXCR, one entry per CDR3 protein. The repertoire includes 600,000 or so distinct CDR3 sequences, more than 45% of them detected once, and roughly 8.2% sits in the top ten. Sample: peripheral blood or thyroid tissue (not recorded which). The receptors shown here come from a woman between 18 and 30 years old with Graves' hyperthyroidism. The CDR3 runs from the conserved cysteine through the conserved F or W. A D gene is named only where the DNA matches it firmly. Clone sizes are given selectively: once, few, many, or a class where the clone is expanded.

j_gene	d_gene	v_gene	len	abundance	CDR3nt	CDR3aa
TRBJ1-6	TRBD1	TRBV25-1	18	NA	TGTGCCAGCAGCTTGGTATCACACCACAGGGGGCGAAATTCACCCCCCCACTTT	CASSLVSHHRGRNSPPHF
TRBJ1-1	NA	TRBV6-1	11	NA	TGTGCCACCCTTTTGAACACTGAAGCTTTCTTT	CATLLNTEAFF
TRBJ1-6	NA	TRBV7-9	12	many	TGTGCCAGCAGCCCCCCGGGGGCACCCCTCCACTTT	CASSPPGAPLHF
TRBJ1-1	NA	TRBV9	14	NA	TGTGCCAGCATATCCCGGGAAGGGTCCACTGAAGCTTTCTTT	CASISREGSTEAFF
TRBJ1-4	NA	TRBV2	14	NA	TGTGCCAGCAGTGTAGGGCGGGGAGATGAAAAACTGTTTTTT	CASSVGRGDEKLFF
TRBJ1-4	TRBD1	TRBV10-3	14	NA	TGTGCCAGCATGGACAGGGGCGGTTGGGAAAAACTGTTTTTT	CASMDRGGWEKLFF
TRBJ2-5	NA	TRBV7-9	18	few	TGTGCCAGCAGCGGACGTGGGATCGACAGACCATCTAGGGAGACCCAGTACTTC	CASSGRGIDRPSRETQYF
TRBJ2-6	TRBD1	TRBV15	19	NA	TGTGCCACCAGCAGGGACCGGGACAGGGCAAGCTCTGGGGCCAACGTCCTGACTTTC	CATSRDRDRASSGANVLTF
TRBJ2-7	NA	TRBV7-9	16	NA	TGTGCCAGCAGCCCGTGGCCCAGAGGGAACTCCTACGGGCAGTACTTC	CASSPWPRGNSYGQYF
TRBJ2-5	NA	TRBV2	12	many	TGTGCCGTGGCAGGGGCGGCAGAGACCCAGTACTTC	CAVAGAAETQYF
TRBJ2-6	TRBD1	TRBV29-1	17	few	TGCAGCGTTGAGCGGACAGGGACTGGCTCTGGGGCCAACGTCCTGACTTTC	CSVERTGTGSGANVLTF
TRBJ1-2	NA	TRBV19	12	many	TGTGCCAGCAGGCGAGGTGTGTATGGCTACACCTTC	CASRRGVYGYTF
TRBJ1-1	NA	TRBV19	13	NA	TGTGCCAGTATAAGCCTTATGAACACTGAAGCTTTCTTT	CASISLMNTEAFF
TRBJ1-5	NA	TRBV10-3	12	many	TGTGCCAGCTCTCGTGCCGATCAGCCCCAGCATTTT	CASSRADQPQHF
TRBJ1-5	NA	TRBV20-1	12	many	TGCAGTGCTAAACAGTCCAATCAGCCCCAGCATTTT	CSAKQSNQPQHF
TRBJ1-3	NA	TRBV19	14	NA	TGTGCCAGCAAACCAGGCAACTCTGGAAACACCATATATTTT	CASKPGNSGNTIYF
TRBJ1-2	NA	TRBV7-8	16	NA	TGTGCCAGCAGCCTTCGGGACAATGGGGGCCCCTTCGGCTACACCTTC	CASSLRDNGGPFGYTF
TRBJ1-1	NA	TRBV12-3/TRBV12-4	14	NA	TGTGCCAGCAGTCACCGAGGACGGAACACTGAAGCTCTCTTT	CASSHRGRNTEALF
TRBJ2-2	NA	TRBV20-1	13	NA	TGCAGTGCTGAGACACCTAACACCGGGGAGCTGTTTTTT	CSAETPNTGELFF
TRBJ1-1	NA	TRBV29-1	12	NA	TGCAGCGTTGATGGGGCGGAGACTGAAGCTTTCTTT	CSVDGAETEAFF
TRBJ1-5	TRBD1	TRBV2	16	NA	TGTGCCAGCAGCTTGGGCGGACAGGGGGCGAGTCAGCCCCAGCATTTT	CASSLGGQGASQPQHF
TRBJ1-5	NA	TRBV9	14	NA	TGTGCCAGCAGGAAGGGACACCGCGGTCAGCCCCAGCATTTT	CASRKGHRGQPQHF
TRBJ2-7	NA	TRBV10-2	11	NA	TGCGCCAGCAGTGACTACAATGAGCAGTACTTC	CASSDYNEQYF
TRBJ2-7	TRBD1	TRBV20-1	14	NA	TGCAGTGCTGCGGGACAGGGTAATGCCTACGAGCAGTACTTC	CSAAGQGNAYEQYF
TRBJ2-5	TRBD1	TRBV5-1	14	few	TGCGCCAGCACGCGACAGGGGAAGGAAGAGACCCAGTACTTC	CASTRQGKEETQYF
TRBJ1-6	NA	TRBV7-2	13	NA	TGTGCCAGCGGGCGGACTATGAATTCACCCCTCCACTTT	CASGRTMNSPLHF
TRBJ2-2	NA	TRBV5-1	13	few	TGCGCCAGCAGCGTGACTGCAACCGGGGAGCTGTTTTTT	CASSVTATGELFF
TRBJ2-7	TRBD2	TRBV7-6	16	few	TGCGCCAGCAGCTATGCCGGGACTAGCGGGAGTAACGAGCAGTACTTC	CASSYAGTSGSNEQYF
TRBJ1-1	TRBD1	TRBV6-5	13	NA	TGTGCCACCGGACAGGGAGGGAACACTGAAGCTTTCTTT	CATGQGGNTEAFF
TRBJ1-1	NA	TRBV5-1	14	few	TGCGCCAGCAGCTTGGAAGGGTGGGGCACTGAAGCTTTCTTT	CASSLEGWGTEAFF
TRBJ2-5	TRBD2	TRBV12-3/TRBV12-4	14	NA	TGTGCCAGCAGTTTAAGGGAGGGCCCAGAGACCCAGTACTTC	CASSLREGPETQYF
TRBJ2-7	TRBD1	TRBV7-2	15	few	TGTGCCAGCAGTCCCTTGGGGACAGATTACTACGAGCAGTACTTC	CASSPLGTDYYEQYF
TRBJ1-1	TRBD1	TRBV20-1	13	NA	TGCAGTGCGGGGACAGCACCGAACACTGAAGCTTTCTTT	CSAGTAPNTEAFF
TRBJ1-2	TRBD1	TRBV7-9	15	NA	TGTGCCAGCAGGCCGGGACAGCCAACCTTCTATGGCTACACCTTC	CASRPGQPTFYGYTF
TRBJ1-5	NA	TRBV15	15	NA	TGTGCCACCAGCAGAGATCGGGCATGGGGTCAGCCCCAGCATTTT	CATSRDRAWGQPQHF
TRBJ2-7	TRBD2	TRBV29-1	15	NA	TGCAGCGTCCTACCGGGACTAGCGGGATTCTACGAGCAGTACTTC	CSVLPGLAGFYEQYF
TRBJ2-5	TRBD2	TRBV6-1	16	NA	TGTGCCAGCACACGAACCGGGACTAGCGGCCAAGGGACCCAGTACTTC	CASTRTGTSGQGTQYF
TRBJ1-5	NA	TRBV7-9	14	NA	TGTGCCAGCAGCTTGGAGGCAGGGGATCAGCCCCAGCATTTT	CASSLEAGDQPQHF
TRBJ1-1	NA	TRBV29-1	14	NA	TGCAGCGTTAAACCACGGGGGCTTAACACTGAAGCTTTCTTT	CSVKPRGLNTEAFF
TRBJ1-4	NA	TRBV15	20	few	TGTGCCACCAGCCGGGAGGGACCGTGGCAACCCCTCGCCTTTAATGAAAAACTGTTTTTT	CATSREGPWQPLAFNEKLFF